The next 23 T cell receptor beta chains were all read from a single sample in a study of T cells in Graves' hyperthyroidism and ophthalmopathy. What was amplified from RNA transcripts were TCR beta CDR3 regions. Using the HTBI primer set, a first-round RT-PCR was run on the TCR CDR3. TCRdb re-analysed the multiplex PCR reads in MiXCR, keeping a single row per CDR3 protein. The data hold a few hundred thousand distinct CDR3 sequences, with less than 25% observed a single time. Sequenced sample: blood. The receptors shown here come from a woman in her 70s with Graves' ophthalmopathy.

The J gene is TRBJ2-7, the V gene TRBV13; unclear D gene. Trimming took off 3 bases at V and 0 bases at J, with 18 bases between the two ends. Germline V lookup: CDR1 PRHDT, CDR2 FYEKMQ (reference sequence). This CDR3 has 17 amino acids. The CDR3 loop is CASSLPRGQKDSYEQYF. The CDR3, as DNA: TGTGCCAGCAGCTTGCCCCGAGGCCAGAAAGACTCCTACGAGCAGTACTTC.

This clonotype was counted between two and nine times. The J gene is TRBJ1-2, the V gene TRBV6-2 or TRBV6-3; D uncertain. There are 14 residues in the CDR3. Trimming left V 8 bases short and J 8 bases short, with 21 bases between. Per germline, CDR1 MNHEY and CDR2 SVGEGT. In DNA, the CDR3 is TGTGCCAGCGGTGACTACATGTCCCCTAGGGGCTACACCTTC. The encoded protein is CASGDYMSPRGYTF.

V usage is TRBV7-2 and J usage is TRBJ1-5; D call uncertain. Trimming shortened V by 1 base and J by 6 bases, and 7 bases separated the two germline ends. CDR3 length equals 13 residues. Germline lookup yields CDR1 SGHTA and CDR2 FQGNSA. CDR3 in amino acids: CASSLDTAQPQHF. CDR3 in DNA: TGTGCCAGCAGCTTAGATACGGCTCAGCCCCAGCATTTT. Using reference TRBV7-2 and TRBJ1-5 for the parts outside the CDR3, the full variable domain is GAGVSQSPSNKVTEKGKDVELRCDPISGHTALYWYRQSLGQGLEFLIYFQGNSAPDKSGLPSDRFSAERTGGSVSTLTIQRTQQEDSAVYLCASSLDTAQPQHFGDGTRLSIL.

J is TRBJ1-5 and V is TRBV27; TRBD1 matches 8 bases. The CDR3 runs 14 residues. Germline V gene sequence: CDR1 MNHEY, CDR2 SMNVEV (reference sequence). Unmatched junction bases numbered 4, after V lost 5 bases and J lost 4 bases. CDR3 region: CASSPWTGNQPQHF. CDR3 DNA: TGTGCCAGCAGTCCCTGGACAGGGAATCAGCCCCAGCATTTT.

The V and J genes are TRBV20-1 and TRBJ1-1; 8 bases are shared with TRBD1. The CDR3 loop spans 12 amino acids. CDR1 and CDR2 from the germline V gene are DFQATT and SNEGSKA (reference sequence). The CDR3 reads CRMDRVNTEAFF. CDR3 bases: TGCAGGATGGACAGGGTAAACACTGAAGCTTTCTTT.

This clonotype was seen ten or more times. The rearrangement links TRBV2 to TRBJ2-1, with 9 positions matching TRBD2. Trimming removed 6 bases from V and 1 base from J; junction bases left unmatched: 4. This CDR3 is built from 15 residues. The germline V gene encodes CDR1 SNHLY and CDR2 FYNNEI. The CDR3 region has the DNA TGTGCCAGCAGACTGCTAGCGGGATCCTACAATGAGCAGTTCTTC. Translation gives CASRLLAGSYNEQFF.

V is TRBV9 and J is TRBJ2-7, with 10 positions matching TRBD2. Losses at the gene ends were 4 bases for V and 4 bases for J; bases not matched to a gene: 5. The CDR3 totals 14 residues. Germline V gives CDR1 SGDLS, CDR2 YYNGEE. The CDR3 reads CASSPLGLAYEQYF. The DNA of the CDR3 is TGTGCCAGCAGCCCCTTGGGACTAGCGTACGAGCAGTACTTC.

This chain connects TRBV20-1 to TRBJ2-1, with TRBD1 matching over 10 bases. The V gene end was trimmed by 0 bases and the J gene end by 3 bases; junction bases not matched to a gene: 2. Germline CDR1 reads DFQATT; CDR2 reads SNEGSKA (reference sequence). The CDR3 covers 15 residues. In DNA form, the CDR3 reads TGCAGTGCTAGAGATGGACAGGGGGTCTACAATGAGCAGTTCTTC. Its protein is CSARDGQGVYNEQFF.

This clonotype occurred many times. This chain connects TRBV11-2 to TRBJ2-7, with D possibly called TRBD1 or TRBD2 (5 bases each). Between the trimmed V and J ends, which lost 5 bases and 3 bases, there was a span of 17 bases. CDR3 length: 15 amino acids. CDR1 and CDR2 (germline): SGHAT, FQNNGV. The chain's CDR3 is CASSPTGTAHYEQYF. The CDR3 nucleotides are TGTGCCAGCAGCCCCACCGGGACCGCTCACTACGAGCAGTACTTC.

The V and J genes are TRBV9 and TRBJ2-1, with D perhaps matching TRBD2 (5 bases). Trimming took 0 bases from V and 5 from J, leaving 12 bases between them. This CDR3 has 15 residues. CDR1 is SGDLS and CDR2 is YYNGEE in the germline V gene. CDR3 in DNA: TGTGCCAGCAGCGTAGCGATCGGACTTGACAATGAGCAGTTCTTC. Translated: CASSVAIGLDNEQFF.

V usage is TRBV19 and J usage is TRBJ2-1; 11 bases fit TRBD1. V was pared by 5 bases and J by 10 bases, with 10 bases of the junction left unmatched. CDR3 length: 15 amino acids. Germline V gene data show CDR1 as LNHDA and CDR2 as SQIVND (reference sequence). CDR3 protein: CASSLHRTGGNEQFF. In nucleotides, the CDR3 is TGTGCCAGTAGTCTTCACCGGACAGGGGGCAACGAGCAGTTCTTC.

The chain has TRBV5-1 and TRBJ2-3, with 7 nucleotides matching TRBD1. J lost 1 base, V lost 0 bases, and 11 bases had no gene match. This CDR3 has 18 residues. Germline loops: CDR1 SGHRS, CDR2 YFSETQ. CDR3 protein: CASSLGVLQGLGTDTQYF. The CDR3 nucleotides read TGCGCCAGCAGCTTGGGGGTACTACAGGGGTTAGGCACAGATACGCAGTATTTT.

The rearrangement links TRBV11-2 to TRBJ1-1, with a possible D match to TRBD1 (5 bases). Per germline, CDR1 SGHAT and CDR2 FQNNGV. V was shortened by 6 bases and J by 2 bases, with 10 bases between the two germline ends. The CDR3 has 13 amino acids. The CDR3 spells CASRTQGNTEAFF. DNA of the CDR3: TGTGCCAGCAGGACCCAGGGTAACACTGAAGCTTTCTTT.

This clonotype turned up a few times. This rearrangement joins TRBV2 to TRBJ2-2, with TRBD2 identical over 8 bases. The V and J ends lost 1 base and 4 bases, in that order; junction bases with no gene match: 8. The CDR3 extends over 17 amino acids. Germline CDR1 and CDR2: SNHLY and FYNNEI. CDR3 nucleotide sequence: TGTGCCAGCAGTGAAGGGGTCGGGAGGGCCGGCACCGGGGAGCTGTTTTTT. Its protein product is CASSEGVGRAGTGELFF.

The chain uses TRBV4-1 and TRBJ2-7; no definite D call. The CDR3 is made up of 13 amino acids. Germline V gives CDR1 MGHRA, CDR2 YSYEKL. V was pared by 0 bases and J by 4 bases, with 7 bases between. In DNA, the CDR3 is TGCGCCAGCAGCCAAGAGCGCTTGTACGAGCAGTACTTC. Amino acid sequence: CASSQERLYEQYF.

This clonotype was seen more than once but under ten times. The chain carries TRBV18 and TRBJ2-1; the match to TRBD2 covers 13 bases. This CDR3 is 16 amino acids long. Germline V gives CDR1 KGHSH, CDR2 LQKENI. Trimming at V came to 4 bases and at J to 0 bases, leaving 0 bases not matched to a gene. The CDR3 here is CASSRLAGGSYNEQFF. CDR3 bases: TGTGCCAGCTCACGACTAGCGGGAGGCTCCTACAATGAGCAGTTCTTC.

This clonotype was seen a few times. The rearrangement links TRBV27 to TRBJ1-2; TRBD1 agrees at 7 bases. The CDR3 consists of 14 residues. The V gene end was trimmed by 6 bases and the J gene end by 6 bases; junction bases not matched to a gene: 10. CDR1 is MNHEY, CDR2 SMNVEV, per germline (reference sequence). The CDR3 sequence: CASRKTGPRHGYTF. As DNA, the CDR3 is TGTGCCAGCAGGAAGACAGGGCCACGGCATGGCTACACCTTC.

This chain connects TRBV5-1 to TRBJ2-2; 9 bases are shared with TRBD1. Germline V CDR1 and CDR2: SGHRS, YFSETQ. The CDR3 has 17 residues. V shed 0 bases and J 7 bases; nucleotides not matched to a gene: 10. The CDR3 loop is CASSLGLRTGEIGELFF. The CDR3 coding sequence is TGCGCCAGCAGCTTGGGCCTCCGGACAGGGGAGATCGGGGAGCTGTTTTTT.

This clonotype was seen a few times. The J gene is TRBJ2-2, the V gene TRBV7-3; possible D gene TRBD1, 6 bases. Germline CDR1 SGHTA, CDR2 FQGTGA. The CDR3 is made up of 18 amino acids. Between the trimmed V and J ends, which lost 5 bases and 0 bases, there was a span of 19 bases. CDR3 residues: CASSPHLVAGANTGELFF. CDR3 nucleotides: TGTGCCAGCAGCCCACACCTGGTGGCAGGGGCGAACACCGGGGAGCTGTTTTTT.

This rearrangement joins TRBV10-3 to TRBJ2-7; 15 bases are shared with TRBD2. The V gene's germline CDR1 is ENHRY and CDR2 SYGVKD. The CDR3 extends over 17 amino acids. With 0 bases clipped from V and 5 bases from J, the junction kept 5 bases outside the gene matches. The CDR3 sequence is CAISESVGLAGGNEQYF. CDR3 coding DNA: TGTGCCATCAGTGAGTCAGTGGGACTAGCGGGAGGAAACGAGCAGTACTTC.

This CDR3 reads CASSYLMGRGTEAFF. CDR3 coding DNA: TGTGCCAGCAGCTACCTCATGGGCCGGGGAACTGAAGCTTTCTTT. This rearrangement joins TRBV28 to TRBJ1-1; D remains unclear. This CDR3 comprises 15 residues. Germline loops: CDR1 MDHEN, CDR2 SYDVKM. V lost 6 bases and J lost 5, with 19 bases in between.

J is TRBJ2-1 and V is TRBV24-1; D remains unclear. Germline V gene data show CDR1 as KGHDR and CDR2 as SFDVKD. Trimming shortened V by 0 bases and J by 2 bases, and 10 bases separated the two germline ends. The CDR3 contains 16 residues. The CDR3 coding sequence is TGTGCCACCAGTGATTTGGTTCCGACCGCCTACAATGAGCAGTTCTTC. As protein: CATSDLVPTAYNEQFF.

The chain is built from TRBV19 and TRBJ2-2, with D perhaps assigned TRBD1 or TRBD2 (7 bases each). This CDR3 region has 16 residues. Germline V gives CDR1 LNHDA, CDR2 SQIVND (reference sequence). V was clipped by 5 bases and J by 5 bases, with 18 bases between them. The CDR3 coding sequence is TGTGCCAGTAGTTCACCAGGGGGGGTCGGGACCGGGGAGCTGTTTTTT. As protein: CASSSPGGVGTGELFF.